This T cell receptor (beta chain) stems from a study of T-cell memory formation after mild COVID-19. This CDR3 has 16 residues. CDR1 MNHEY and CDR2 SMNVEV come from the germline V gene (reference sequence). Trimming removed 0 bases from V and 4 bases from J; junction bases left unmatched: 6. UMIs and sample barcodes were carried by the TCR alpha and TCR beta cDNA libraries that 5'RACE produced using constant-segment primers. TCRdb reprocessed the 5' RACE reads with MiXCR, giving one entry per CDR3 protein. The table records about 140,000 distinct CDR3 sequences, under 30% of them present only once. This TCR was sampled from an adult woman who had mild COVID-19 (a few samples of this study predate the infection). Cell type and time point are not known. The chain couples TRBV27 to TRBJ2-7; 10 nucleotides line up with TRBD1. Specimen: PBMCs or a T cell subset sorted from them (not recorded which). The CDR3 region is CASSLSLGTGEYEQYF. CDR3 DNA sequence: TGTGCCAGCAGTTTATCGCTCGGGACAGGGGAATACGAGCAGTACTTC.